Listed here are 27 T cell receptor beta chains from one sample, sequenced in a study of blood T cell repertoires in COVID-19. This table comes from immunoSEQ multiplex PCR, and its TCRdb copy is limited to in-frame clones, with some not included. The sample carries some 150,000 clones, approximately 85% recorded once. The sequencing input was peripheral blood. These receptors were taken from a woman aged 55-69 years with COVID-19, enrolled during active disease.

The chain combines TRBV6-5 with TRBJ2-7, with D possibly being TRBD1 (5 bases). Looked up from germline, CDR1 is MNHEY and CDR2 is SVGAGI. The CDR3 length is 13 residues. V was pared by 2 bases and J by 1 base, with 6 bases between. The CDR3 is CASSYGHSYEQYF. CDR3 bases: TGTGCCAGCAGTTACGGACATTCCTACGAGCAGTACTTC.

The chain uses TRBV5-1 and TRBJ2-6; 8 nucleotides agree with TRBD1. The CDR3 totals 19 residues. V shed 4 bases and J 1 base; nucleotides not matched to a gene: 13. Germline loops: CDR1 SGHRS, CDR2 YFSETQ. The CDR3 DNA reads as TGCGCCAGCAGCCCCCAGCTACAGGGGGTGGGGTCTGGGGCCAACGTCCTGACTTTC. As protein: CASSPQLQGVGSGANVLTF.

V gene TRBV5-1 combines with J gene TRBJ1-3; D gene ambiguous. The CDR3 is made up of 15 amino acids. Germline V gives CDR1 SGHRS, CDR2 YFSETQ. The ends were cut back, 0 bases at V and 7 bases at J, with 14 bases in the middle. CDR3 bases: TGCGCCAGCAGCTTGGGCACAGAACCCGGTAACACCATATATTTT. Its translation: CASSLGTEPGNTIYF.

V and J are TRBV5-1 and TRBJ1-1, with a possible D match to TRBD1 (5 bases). With 6 bases removed from V and 1 base from J, the gap between germline ends came to 10 bases. The CDR3 loop spans 13 amino acids. Germline V gene lookup returns CDR1 SGHRS and CDR2 YFSETQ. The CDR3, as DNA: TGCGCCAGCACCCCGGACAAGAACACTGAAGCTTTCTTT. This codes for CASTPDKNTEAFF. Supplemented by reference TRBV5-1 and TRBJ1-1, the full variable domain reads KAGVTQTPRYLIKTRGQQVTLSCSPISGHRSVSWYQQTPGQGLQFLFEYFSETQRNKGNFPGRFSGRQFSNSRSEMNVSTLELGDSALYLCASTPDKNTEAFFGQGTRLTVV.

The CDR3, as DNA: TGTGCCAGCAGCTTGGAGTGGGGGCCACGGAAACAAGAGACCCAGTACTTC. Protein product: CASSLEWGPRKQETQYF. V is TRBV5-4 and J is TRBJ2-5; the D gene is possibly TRBD1 (6 bases). The CDR3 is 17 amino acids. V dropped 0 bases and J dropped 2 bases, with 17 bases sitting between them. Germline V gene data show CDR1 as SGHNT and CDR2 as YYREEE (reference sequence).

This clone occurred once. The chain combines TRBV10-3 with TRBJ1-2; D may be TRBD1 (5 bases). This CDR3 spans 13 amino acids. V was clipped by 10 bases and J by 5 bases, with 17 bases between them. Looked up from germline, CDR1 is ENHRY and CDR2 is SYGVKD. CDR3 loop: CATESQGIYGYTF. The DNA for the CDR3 is TGTGCCACTGAGAGTCAGGGCATATATGGCTACACCTTC.

This chain connects TRBV18 to TRBJ1-2; D gene ambiguous. V lost 6 bases to trimming and J lost 3 bases, with 17 bases between them. The CDR3 length is 15 residues. Germline values: CDR1 KGHSH, CDR2 LQKENI. The CDR3 loop reads CASSAGATGYYGYTF. The CDR3 DNA reads TGTGCCAGCTCGGCGGGAGCGACGGGCTACTATGGCTACACCTTC.

The chain combines TRBV3-1 (or the pseudogene TRBV3-2) with TRBJ2-2, with 9 bases fitting TRBD2. Germline lookup yields CDR1 LGHDT and CDR2 YNNKEL (reference sequence). V lost 1 base to trimming and J lost 6 bases; unmatched junction nucleotides: 9. This CDR3 has 17 amino acids. Written as DNA, the CDR3 is TGTGCCAGCAGCCAAGGCTCGGGACTAGCAAAGCCCGGGGAGCTGTTTTTT. Amino acid sequence: CASSQGSGLAKPGELFF.

The chain couples TRBV13 to TRBJ1-5, with 9 bases aligning to TRBD1. After removal of 0 bases from V and 5 bases from J, the junction contained 11 bases not matched to a gene. Germline values: CDR1 PRHDT, CDR2 FYEKMQ (reference sequence). The CDR3 has 18 residues. The CDR3 protein is CASSLGDPGTGLYQPQHF. Here the CDR3 DNA reads TGTGCCAGCAGCTTAGGGGACCCCGGGACAGGGTTGTATCAGCCCCAGCATTTT.

This chain joins TRBV19 and TRBJ2-5; TRBD1 matches at 9 bases. V shed 7 bases and J 1 base; nucleotides not matched to a gene: 1. This CDR3 contains 13 residues. Germline V lookup: CDR1 LNHDA, CDR2 SQIVND (reference sequence). The CDR3 loop is CASKGQGQETQYF. In nucleotides, the CDR3 is TGTGCCAGTAAGGGACAGGGCCAAGAGACCCAGTACTTC.

This clone has a single count. The chain employs TRBV11-3 and TRBJ2-2; D is possibly TRBD1 (7 bases). The germline CDR1 and CDR2 sequences are SGHNT and YENEEA. Deletions cut 9 bases from V and 1 base from J, with 12 bases between. This CDR3 has 14 amino acids. CDR3 loop: CASNQGGNTGELFF. CDR3 DNA: TGTGCCAGTAACCAGGGGGGGAACACCGGGGAGCTGTTTTTT. The entire variable domain, with the rest obtained from reference TRBV11-3 and TRBJ2-2, is as follows: EAGVVQSPRYKIIEKKQPVAFWCNPISGHNTLYWYLQNLGQGPELLIRYENEEAVDDSQLPKDRFSAERLKGVDSTLKIQPAELGDSAVYLCASNQGGNTGELFFGEGSRLTVL.

This clone was counted ten times or more. At one of its ends the junction is not consistent with the germline gene, which may arise from a read error. The rearrangement uses TRBV19 and TRBJ1-1, with 10 nucleotides matching TRBD1. The CDR3 extends over 15 amino acids. CDR1 and CDR2 (germline): LNHDA, SQIVND (reference sequence). The CDR3 DNA reads as TGTGCCAGTGGCCGGACAGGGGGTGTGAAGACTGAAGCTTTCTTT. Amino acids: CASGRTGGVKTEAFF.

This clone was counted once. The J gene is TRBJ2-5, the V gene TRBV7-3; 7 bases line up with TRBD1. CDR1 and CDR2 from the germline V gene are SGHTA and FQGTGA. Trimming at V came to 5 bases and at J to 2 bases, leaving 8 bases not matched to a gene. The CDR3 totals 15 residues. The CDR3 region is CASSTQGLGQETQYF. In nucleotides, the CDR3 is TGTGCCAGCAGCACACAGGGGTTGGGGCAAGAGACCCAGTACTTC.

This clone turned up a few times. The chain employs TRBV11-3 and TRBJ1-1; the D gene is possibly TRBD1 (5 bases). Germline assignment: CDR1 SGHNT and CDR2 YENEEA. With 5 bases removed from V and 2 bases from J, the gap between germline ends came to 18 bases. CDR3 length: 16 amino acids. CDR3 bases: TGTGCCAGCAGCCTAGGCGGGGCAGTCGGTAACACTGAAGCTTTCTTT. Translation gives CASSLGGAVGNTEAFF.

The V gene is TRBV15, the J gene TRBJ1-1; D gene uncertain. The CDR3 contains 14 residues. Germline V gives CDR1 LNHNV, CDR2 YYDKDF (reference sequence). Trimming shortened V by 0 bases and J by 10 bases, and 15 bases separated the two germline ends. CDR3 coding DNA: TGTGCCACCAGCAGAGATAAGACGGGTGTTGGAGCTTTCTTT. This gives the protein CATSRDKTGVGAFF.

V usage is TRBV19 and J usage is TRBJ1-5; 12 bases agree with TRBD1. The ends lost 3 bases at V and 0 bases at J; junction bases unmatched: 6. CDR3 length: 18 amino acids. Germline V CDR1 and CDR2: LNHDA, SQIVND (reference sequence). The CDR3 loop reads CASSIPGQGAPSNQPQHF. CDR3 DNA: TGTGCCAGTAGTATCCCGGGACAGGGGGCGCCTAGCAATCAGCCCCAGCATTTT.

The chain joins TRBV27 to TRBJ2-7; possible D gene TRBD2, 5 bases. Deletions cut 5 bases from V and 9 bases from J, with 14 bases between. Looked up from germline, CDR1 is MNHEY and CDR2 is SMNVEV (reference sequence). The CDR3 spans 12 residues. This CDR3 reads CASSAHRGWQYF. The CDR3 DNA is TGTGCCAGCAGTGCCCACCGGGGATGGCAGTACTTC.

The V and J genes are TRBV7-9 and TRBJ1-2; possibly TRBD1 for D (6 bases). The CDR3 sequence is 11 residues long. The germline V and J ends were trimmed by 2 bases and 8 bases, with 6 bases remaining between them. CDR1 and CDR2 (germline): SEHNR, FQNEAQ (reference sequence). Here the CDR3 reads CASSLQGGYTF. The CDR3 region has the DNA TGTGCCAGCAGCTTACAGGGGGGCTACACCTTC.

The chain uses TRBV19 and TRBJ2-1; 8 bases are a match to TRBD1. The CDR3 extends over 16 amino acids. Germline V lookup: CDR1 LNHDA, CDR2 SQIVND (reference sequence). After removal of 5 bases from V and 1 base from J, the junction contained 7 bases not matched to a gene. As DNA, the CDR3 is TGTGCCAGTAGTCTACGGACAGGGCAGTCCTACAATGAGCAGTTCTTC. Amino acid sequence: CASSLRTGQSYNEQFF.

The V and J genes are TRBV19 and TRBJ1-2, with TRBD1 identical over 7 bases. The CDR3 contains 14 residues. The germline CDR1 and CDR2 sequences are LNHDA and SQIVND (reference sequence). V lost 0 bases and J lost 10; bases outside the gene matches: 8. The CDR3 sequence: CASSIEETGYDYTF. The CDR3 DNA reads as TGTGCCAGTAGTATAGAGGAGACAGGGTACGACTACACCTTC.

V usage is TRBV19 and J usage is TRBJ2-7; 10 positions match TRBD1. This CDR3 comprises 15 residues. The germline V gene encodes CDR1 LNHDA and CDR2 SQIVND (reference sequence). V lost 2 bases to trimming and J lost 6 bases; unmatched junction nucleotides: 7. DNA of the CDR3: TGTGCCAGTAGTATATCTGGACAGGGGGGAACCGAGCAGTACTTC. Its translation is CASSISGQGGTEQYF.

This chain uses TRBV19 with TRBJ2-3; 8 bases agree with TRBD2. Germline CDR1 is LNHDA and CDR2 is SQIVND (reference sequence). The trim removed 7 bases at V and 6 bases at J, leaving 9 bases unmatched. The CDR3 consists of 14 residues. The CDR3 nucleotides are TGTGCCAGTAAGGGGCGGGGGGTCCTCGATACGCAGTATTTT. It yields the protein CASKGRGVLDTQYF.

J is TRBJ1-4 and V is TRBV15; the match to TRBD1 covers 8 bases. The trim removed 4 bases at V and 4 bases at J, leaving 8 bases unmatched. The CDR3 has 16 amino acids. Germline values: CDR1 LNHNV, CDR2 YYDKDF (reference sequence). CDR3 nucleotide sequence: TGTGCCACCAGCACCGACCAGGGGGCGGTTAATGAAAAACTGTTTTTT. Amino acid sequence: CATSTDQGAVNEKLFF. Filled out from reference TRBV15 and TRBJ1-4, the complete variable domain reads DAMVIQNPRYQVTQFGKPVTLSCSQTLNHNVMYWYQQKSSQAPKLLFHYYDKDFNNEADTPDNFQSRRPNTSFCFLDIRSPGLGDTAMYLCATSTDQGAVNEKLFFGSGTQLSVL.

This rearrangement joins TRBV7-9 to TRBJ1-2, with 7 bases that match TRBD1. The CDR3 consists of 19 residues. With 5 bases clipped from V and 6 bases from J, the junction kept 24 bases outside the gene matches. Germline V gene data show CDR1 as SEHNR and CDR2 as FQNEAQ (reference sequence). Written as DNA, the CDR3 is TGTGCCAGCAGCCCCACGTTGACAGGGAGGCATAGGATCAACGATGGCTACACCTTC. This translates into CASSPTLTGRHRINDGYTF.

The CDR3 loop is CASTLQGQGETQYF. For the CDR3, the DNA is TGTGCCAGCACCCTTCAAGGACAGGGGGAGACCCAGTACTTC. V gene TRBV7-2 combines with J gene TRBJ2-5; TRBD1 agrees at 9 bases. The CDR3 sequence is 14 residues long. Germline values: CDR1 SGHTA, CDR2 FQGNSA. V was clipped by 7 bases and J by 5 bases; unmatched bases: 8.

The rearrangement joins TRBV4-1 to TRBJ2-3; D possibly corresponds to TRBD1 (5 bases). This CDR3 is built from 14 residues. V lost 1 base, J lost 3 bases, and 8 bases lay in between. From germline, CDR1 is MGHRA and CDR2 YSYEKL. The DNA for the CDR3 is TGCGCCAGCAGCCAAGGGACACGGACAGATACGCAGTATTTT. Its translation: CASSQGTRTDTQYF.

This sequence joins TRBV5-1 and TRBJ2-3, with a possible D match to TRBD2 (6 bases). Germline assignment: CDR1 SGHRS and CDR2 YFSETQ. V lost 0 bases and J lost 0, with 8 bases in between. This CDR3 has 15 amino acids. CDR3 sequence reads: CASSLAGDSTDTQYF. In DNA, the CDR3 is TGCGCCAGCAGCTTGGCGGGAGATAGCACAGATACGCAGTATTTT.